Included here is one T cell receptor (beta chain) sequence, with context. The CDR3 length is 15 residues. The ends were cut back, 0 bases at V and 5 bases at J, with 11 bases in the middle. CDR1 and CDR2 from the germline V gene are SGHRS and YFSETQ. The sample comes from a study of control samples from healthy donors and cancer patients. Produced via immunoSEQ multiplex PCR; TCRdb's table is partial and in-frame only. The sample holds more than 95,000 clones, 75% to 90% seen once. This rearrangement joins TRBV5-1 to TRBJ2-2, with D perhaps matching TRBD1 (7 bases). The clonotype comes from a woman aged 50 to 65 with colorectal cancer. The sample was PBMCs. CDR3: CASSLGQGGTGELFF. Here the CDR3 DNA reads TGCGCCAGCAGCTTGGGACAGGGAGGAACCGGGGAGCTGTTTTTT.